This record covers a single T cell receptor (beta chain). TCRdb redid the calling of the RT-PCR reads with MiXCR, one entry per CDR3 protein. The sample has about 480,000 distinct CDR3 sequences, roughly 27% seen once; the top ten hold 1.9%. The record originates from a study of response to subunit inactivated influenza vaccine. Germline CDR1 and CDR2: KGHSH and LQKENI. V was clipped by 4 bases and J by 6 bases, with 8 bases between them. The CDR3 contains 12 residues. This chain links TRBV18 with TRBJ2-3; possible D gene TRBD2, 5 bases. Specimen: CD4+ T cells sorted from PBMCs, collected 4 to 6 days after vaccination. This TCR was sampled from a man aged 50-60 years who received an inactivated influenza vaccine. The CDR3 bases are TGTGCCAGCTCACGGGAGCGGGATACGCAGTATTTT. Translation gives CASSRERDTQYF.